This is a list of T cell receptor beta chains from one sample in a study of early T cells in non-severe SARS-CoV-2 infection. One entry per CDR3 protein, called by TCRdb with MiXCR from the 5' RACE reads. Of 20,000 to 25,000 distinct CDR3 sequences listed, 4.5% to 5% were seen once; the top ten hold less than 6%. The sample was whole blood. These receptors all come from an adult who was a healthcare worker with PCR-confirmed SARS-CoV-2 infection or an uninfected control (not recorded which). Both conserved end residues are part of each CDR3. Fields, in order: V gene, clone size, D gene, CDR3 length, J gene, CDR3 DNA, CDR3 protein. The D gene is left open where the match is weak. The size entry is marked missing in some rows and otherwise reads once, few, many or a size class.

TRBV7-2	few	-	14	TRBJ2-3	TGTGCCAGCAGCTTATTTCTGAGCACAGATACGCAGTATTTT	CASSLFLSTDTQYF
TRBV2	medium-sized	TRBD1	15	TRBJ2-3	TGTGCCAGCAGTCCTAGGACAGGGGGCACAGATACGCAGTATTTT	CASSPRTGGTDTQYF
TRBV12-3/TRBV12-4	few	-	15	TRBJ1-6	TGTGCCAGCAGTTTAAGGCAGGGGAAGAATTCACCCCTCCACTTT	CASSLRQGKNSPLHF
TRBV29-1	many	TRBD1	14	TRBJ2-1	TGCAGCGTGGCGGAGGTTGCGGACAGGAGTCGGCAGTTCTTC	CSVAEVADRSRQFF
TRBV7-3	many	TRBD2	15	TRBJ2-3	TGTGCCAGCAGTCCCAGCGGGGTATTCACAGATACGCAGTATTTT	CASSPSGVFTDTQYF
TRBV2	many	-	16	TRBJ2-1	TGTGCCAGCACCCCCACTCGGGGTAACTCCTACAATGAGCAGTTCTTC	CASTPTRGNSYNEQFF
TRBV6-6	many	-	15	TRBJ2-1	TGTGCCAGCAGTGAACCGGGACGCACTGCCAATGAGCAGTTCTTC	CASSEPGRTANEQFF
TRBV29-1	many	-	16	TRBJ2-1	TGCAGCGTTGTCGGGGGTTTACCTAGCTCCTACAATGAGCAGTTCTTC	CSVVGGLPSSYNEQFF
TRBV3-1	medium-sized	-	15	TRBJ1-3	TGTGCCAGCAGCAACCAGGGATACTCTGGAAACACCATATATTTT	CASSNQGYSGNTIYF
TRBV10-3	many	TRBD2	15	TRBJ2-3	TGTGCCATCAGTGCCGGCGGGGGGGGCACAGATACGCAGTATTTT	CAISAGGGGTDTQYF
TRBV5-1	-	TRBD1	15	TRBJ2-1	TGCGCCAGCAGCTTGACAGGGGGCACCTACAATGAGCAGTTCTTC	CASSLTGGTYNEQFF
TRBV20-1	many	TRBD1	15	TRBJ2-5	TGCAGTGCTAGAGAGGCAGGGGGATTTACGGAGACCCAGTACTTC	CSAREAGGFTETQYF
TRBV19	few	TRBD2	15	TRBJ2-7	TGTGCCAGTAGTCTTCGGACTAGCGGGAGTCACGAGCAGTACTTC	CASSLRTSGSHEQYF
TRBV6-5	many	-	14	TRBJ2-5	TGTGCCAGCAGTGCGACCGTATACGACGAGACCCAGTACTTC	CASSATVYDETQYF
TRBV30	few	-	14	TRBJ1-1	TGTGCCTGGTATGCGGGGTTTGCAAACACTGAAGCTTTCTTT	CAWYAGFANTEAFF
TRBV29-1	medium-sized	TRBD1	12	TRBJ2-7	TGCAGCGTGAGACAGGGGATCTACGAGCAGTACTTC	CSVRQGIYEQYF
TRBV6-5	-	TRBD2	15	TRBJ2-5	TGTGCCAGCAAGGGAGCGGGATCGGGGAGGGAGACCCAGTACTTC	CASKGAGSGRETQYF
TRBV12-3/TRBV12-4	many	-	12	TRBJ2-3	TGTGCCAGCAGTTTTCTTCGAGATACGCAGTATTTT	CASSFLRDTQYF
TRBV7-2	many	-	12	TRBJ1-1	TGTGCCAGCAGCTTAGTTTTCTTAGTGGCTTTCTTT	CASSLVFLVAFF
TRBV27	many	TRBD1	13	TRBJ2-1	TGTGCCAGCAGGCTGACAGGGGGGTATGAGCAGTTCTTC	CASRLTGGYEQFF
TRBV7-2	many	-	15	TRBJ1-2	TGTGCCAGCAGCTTAGTGGCAGGGATCGAGAATGGCTACACCTTC	CASSLVAGIENGYTF
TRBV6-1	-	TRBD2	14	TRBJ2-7	TGTGCCAGCAGTGTGGGCGGGAGCTCCTACGAGCAGTACTTC	CASSVGGSSYEQYF
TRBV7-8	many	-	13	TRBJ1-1	TGTGCCAGCAGCTTGGGACCGTTGTTTGAAGCTTTCTTT	CASSLGPLFEAFF
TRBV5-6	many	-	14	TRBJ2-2	TGTGCCAGCAATTTTATCACGAACACCGGGGAGCTGTTTTTT	CASNFITNTGELFF
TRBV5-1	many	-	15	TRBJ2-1	TGCGCCAGCAGCTTGGGACTTAGCTCCTACAATGAGCAGTTCTTC	CASSLGLSSYNEQFF
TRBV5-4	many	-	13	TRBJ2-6	TGTGCCAGCAGCATCCCTGGGGCCAACGTCCTGACTTTC	CASSIPGANVLTF
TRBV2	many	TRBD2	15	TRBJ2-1	TGTGCCAGCAGTGACAATCCGGGACTAGTCAATGAGCAGTTCTTC	CASSDNPGLVNEQFF
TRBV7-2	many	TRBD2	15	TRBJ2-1	TGTGCCAGCAGTCCCCTAGCGGTATTATACAATGAGCAGTTCTTC	CASSPLAVLYNEQFF
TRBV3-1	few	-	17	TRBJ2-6	TGTGCCAGCAGCCAATCCGGACGTCCCTCTGGGGCCAACGTCCTGACTTTC	CASSQSGRPSGANVLTF
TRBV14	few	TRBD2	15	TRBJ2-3	TGTGCCAGCAGCCACTCCGGGACTATCACAGATACGCAGTATTTT	CASSHSGTITDTQYF
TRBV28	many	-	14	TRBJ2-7	TGTGCCAGCAGTTTATCTCCGGACACCTACGAGCAGTACTTC	CASSLSPDTYEQYF
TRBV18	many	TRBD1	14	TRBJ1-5	TGTGCCAGCTCACCCGACAGGGGATTCCAGCCCCAGCATTTT	CASSPDRGFQPQHF
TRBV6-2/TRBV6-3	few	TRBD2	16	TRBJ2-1	TGTGCCAGCAGCCCTTTAGCGGGGGGAATCTACAATGAGCAGTTCTTC	CASSPLAGGIYNEQFF
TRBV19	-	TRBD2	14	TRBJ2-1	TGTGCCAGTAGTCCAGCGGGAGGGCGGCATGAGCAGTTCTTC	CASSPAGGRHEQFF
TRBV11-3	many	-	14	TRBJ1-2	TGTGCCAGCAGCTTTGGCAGGGAGCGCTATGGCTACACCTTC	CASSFGRERYGYTF
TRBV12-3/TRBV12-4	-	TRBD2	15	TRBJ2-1	TGTGCCAGCAGTTTCTCGACTAGCGGGGCCCATGAGCAGTTCTTC	CASSFSTSGAHEQFF
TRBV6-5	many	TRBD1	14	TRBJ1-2	TGTGCCAGCAGTAGACAGGGGGGCCTCTATGGCTACACCTTC	CASSRQGGLYGYTF